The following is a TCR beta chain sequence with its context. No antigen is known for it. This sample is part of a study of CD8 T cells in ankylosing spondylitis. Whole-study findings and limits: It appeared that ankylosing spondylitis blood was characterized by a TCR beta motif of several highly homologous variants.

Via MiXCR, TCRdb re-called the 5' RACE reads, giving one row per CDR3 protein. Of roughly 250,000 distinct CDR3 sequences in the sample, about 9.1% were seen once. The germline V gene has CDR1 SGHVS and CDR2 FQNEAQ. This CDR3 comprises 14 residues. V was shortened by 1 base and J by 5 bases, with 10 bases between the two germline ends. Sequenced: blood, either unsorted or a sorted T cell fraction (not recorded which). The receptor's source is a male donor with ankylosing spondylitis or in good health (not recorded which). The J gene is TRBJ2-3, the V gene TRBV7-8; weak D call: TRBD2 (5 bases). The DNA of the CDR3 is TGTGCCAGCAGCTTAGAGAGGGCAGGAGATACGCAGTATTTT. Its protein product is CASSLERAGDTQYF.